The T cell receptor (beta chain) described here comes from a study of CD8+ T cells in alopecia areata. At the level of the study: Recipient mice, approximately 6-11-week-old female C3H/HeJ animals, received skin from roughly 6-12-month-old C3H/HeJ graft donors with spontaneous alopecia. Whole-study findings and limits: Normal scalp showed lower clonality than lesional scalp, especially alopecia totalis/universalis. Among patients, TCR sharing was less clear than in mice, a difference possibly due in part to HLA diversity in the patient population.

This clone was recorded a few times. The target antigen is unknown. The gene names here belong to mouse. Extracted RNA was reverse transcribed into cDNA, the sequencing template. Measured with immunoSEQ multiplex PCR; TCRdb has only the in-frame clones, and not every one. Listed for the sample are roughly 110,000 clones, none seen a single time. This receptor was taken from a C3H/HeJ mouse with alopecia areata. The MHC haplotype recorded for the strain is H2-k. The sequenced sample consisted of lesional skin.

CDR3 DNA, as far as it was read: TGTGCCAGCAGTGAGTCTGGGGGGGAAAACCAAGAC. This codes for CASSESGGENQD. The entire CDR3 sequence reads CASSESGGENQDTQYF. The rearrangement joins TRBV13-1 to TRBJ2-5; TRBD2 matches 9 bases. Read data end 4 residues before the CDR3 end; the end is taken from the germline J gene. J lost 0 bases, V lost 2 bases, and 4 bases had no gene match. This CDR3 spans 16 amino acids. Per germline, CDR1 NSHNY and CDR2 SYGAGN.